This T cell receptor beta chain was sequenced for a study of blood T cell repertoires in COVID-19. Across the study: Material from acute and convalescent COVID-19 was sourced from the United States, Italy and Spain. The cDNA or gDNA used as material had been derived from T cells, B-cell-depleted T cells, or PBMCs.

In the original analysis: Amplification from reference gene primers served as the basis for estimated nucleated cell counts. Sequencing was performed with immunoSEQ multiplex PCR; in TCRdb, only in-frame clones are kept and a portion is missing. The D gene and trimming were derived from the DNA, and the V and J assignments and clone size from that table. This repertoire shows 240,000 or so clones, around 89% found once; its top ten account for under 9.5%. The V gene end was trimmed by 4 bases and the J gene end by 6 bases; junction bases not matched to a gene: 7. Germline loops: CDR1 PRHDT, CDR2 FYEKMQ (reference sequence). CDR3 size: 14 residues.

The sequenced sample was PBMCs or T cells enriched from blood (not recorded which). The TCR sequence derives from a man aged 40-55 years who had recovered from COVID-19. The V gene is TRBV13, the J gene TRBJ1-2; 8 nucleotides align to TRBD1. The CDR3 bases are TGTGCCAGCAGCTACGGACAGGGAACGGATGGCTACACCTTC. Its translation is CASSYGQGTDGYTF. The full variable domain, with the rest looked up from reference TRBV13 and TRBJ1-2, is AAGVIQSPRHLIKEKRETATLKCYPIPRHDTVYWYQQGPGQDPQFLISFYEKMQSDKGSIPDRFSAQQFSDYHSELNMSSLELGDSALYFCASSYGQGTDGYTFGSGTRLTVV.